The entry below gives a single T cell receptor beta chain sequence along with its context. What this receptor recognizes is not known. No base quality values were provided; no much bigger clone lies one nucleotide off. The immunoSEQ Assay, a bias-controlled multiplex PCR, was used to amplify TCRbeta CDR3 regions from genomic DNA. For the original study's pipeline: The number of nucleated cells in each sample was estimated from the amplification of reference gene primers within the assay. To quantify the absolute abundance of each unique TCRbeta CDR3 rearrangement, sequence reads were collapsed and filtered. For each sample, productive Simpson clonality was calculated by taking the square root of Simpson's diversity index across productive rearrangements. In TCRdb, the immuneACCESS table is reduced to in-frame sequences with V and J assigned. These tables do not hold every clone; where another copy was compared, an unresolved V gene accounts for under half, and the others remain unexplained. For V, J and clone size, that table is used; D and trimming come from the DNA. This sample has some 60,000 clones in its table, and 81% of those were observed once. Of the sample, 25% to 35% falls within the top ten clones.

These data belong to a study of blood T cell repertoires in COVID-19 (dated by TCRdb to 2019 to 2021). Turning to the overall study: Samples from collaborators originated in the United States, Italy and Spain and spanned both the acute and convalescent phases of COVID-19. The prospective study material was composed of cDNA or gDNA derived from T cells, B-cell-depleted T cells, or PBMCs. Deeply sampled blood TCRbeta repertoires from subjects exposed to, actively infected with, or recovered from COVID-19 were included in the dataset. A freely available public database, intended as a resource for researchers studying the immune response to SARS-CoV-2, is where the repertoires were released. The samples were drawn from the first 160 participants of the ongoing ImmuneRACE study and from under 1,500 subjects provided by 6 global collaborators. The sample metadata nearly always contained a de-identified subject ID, COVID-19 status, age in years and sex. HLA class I and class II types, where available, came from metadata supplied by the sample provider rather than from assay-based typing. The investigation overall reported the following: The amount of clinical and demographic metadata varied by source and participant and was provided uncurated.

Whole blood was collected in K2EDTA tubes by collaborating institutions according to the institutions' own protocols. For TCRbeta analysis, collaborators shipped samples in one of three forms: frozen whole blood, isolated PBMCs, or DNA extracted from either of those sample types. Input material: peripheral blood. This clonotype was obtained from a woman older than 75 with active or convalescent COVID-19.

This receptor carries the CDR3 CASNGQGASFF. The DNA reads as follows: TGCGCCAGCAATGGACAGGGGGCGTCTTTCTTT. The rearrangement combines TRBV23-1 with TRBJ1-1; 11 bases in between match TRBD1. TRBV23-1 is known as an ORF, though its function is uncertain. From the cysteine through the phenylalanine, the CDR3 covers 11 amino acids. The entry retains the CDR3 DNA only, 33 bases that are in frame from base 1. Germline trimming: 7 bases from V, 12 bases from J; junction bases outside gene matches: 4.